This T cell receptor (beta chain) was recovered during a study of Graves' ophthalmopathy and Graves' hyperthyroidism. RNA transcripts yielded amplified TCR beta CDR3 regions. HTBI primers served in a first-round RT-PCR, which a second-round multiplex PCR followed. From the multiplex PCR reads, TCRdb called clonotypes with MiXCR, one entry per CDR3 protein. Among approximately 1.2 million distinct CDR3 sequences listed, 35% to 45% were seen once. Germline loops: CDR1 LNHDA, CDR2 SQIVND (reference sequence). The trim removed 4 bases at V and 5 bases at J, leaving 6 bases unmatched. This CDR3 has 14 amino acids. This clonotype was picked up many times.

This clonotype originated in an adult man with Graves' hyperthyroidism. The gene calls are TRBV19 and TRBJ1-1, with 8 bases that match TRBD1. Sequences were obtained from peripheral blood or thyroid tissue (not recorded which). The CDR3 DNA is TGTGCCAGTAGTACCGGACAGGGATTAACTGAAGCTTTCTTT. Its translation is CASSTGQGLTEAFF.